The rows below give T cell receptor beta chains drawn from one sample of a study of blood T cell repertoires in COVID-19. The assay was immunoSEQ multiplex PCR, and TCRdb's table has in-frame clones only and misses some. Among 65,000 to 90,000 clones, around 90% were seen once, and the ten largest hold approximately 11%. Sequencing used peripheral blood. These receptors were obtained from a woman in her late teens or twenties with acute or convalescent COVID-19. CDR3s include the opening cysteine and the closing phenylalanine or tryptophan. The D gene is left open where the match is weak. Not all rows give a size; the values are once, few, many and, for expanded clones, a class.

J: TRBJ2-3; D: TRBD2; V: TRBV30; size: .; DNA: TGTGCCTGGAGTGTGGAGCGGGGGGCCACAGATACGCAGTATTTT; CDR3: CAWSVERGATDTQYF
J: TRBJ1-6; D: .; V: TRBV6-1; size: .; DNA: TGTGCCAGCAGTGAAGGTCTCCCCTATAATTCACCCCTCCACTTT; CDR3: CASSEGLPYNSPLHF
J: TRBJ1-1; D: .; V: TRBV30; size: .; DNA: TGTGCCTGGATTCAGGGTTACACTGAAGCTTTCTTT; CDR3: CAWIQGYTEAFF
J: TRBJ2-3; D: .; V: TRBV9; size: .; DNA: TGTGCCAGCAGCGTAGATCAGGACTACACAGATACGCAGTATTTT; CDR3: CASSVDQDYTDTQYF
J: TRBJ2-7; D: .; V: TRBV10-3; size: .; DNA: TGTGCCATCAGCTCGGGGGTAGACTACGAGCAGTACTTC; CDR3: CAISSGVDYEQYF
J: TRBJ2-2; D: TRBD2; V: TRBV5-1; size: .; DNA: TGCGCCAGCAGCTTTTCCGGGGGGACCACCGGGGAGCTGTTTTTT; CDR3: CASSFSGGTTGELFF
J: TRBJ1-3; D: TRBD1; V: TRBV24-1; size: .; DNA: TGTGCCACGATATCCGGGACAGGGGATTTTTTTGGAGACACCATATATTTT; CDR3: CATISGTGDFFGDTIYF
J: TRBJ1-2; D: TRBD1; V: TRBV24-1; size: .; DNA: TGTGCCACCACCGGGACAGGGGCTGACGGGGACTATGGCTACACCTTC; CDR3: CATTGTGADGDYGYTF
J: TRBJ2-3; D: .; V: TRBV4-3; size: once; DNA: TGCGCCAGCAGCCAAGAGCCAGCGGGTGGGGCCCGAGAGGATACGCAGTATTTT; CDR3: CASSQEPAGGAREDTQYF
J: TRBJ2-7; D: .; V: TRBV11-2; size: .; DNA: TGTGCCAGCAGCCCCCGCGGGGATGGGGCGGAGCAGTACTTC; CDR3: CASSPRGDGAEQYF
J: TRBJ1-5; D: .; V: TRBV7-8; size: .; DNA: TGTGCCAGCAGCTCAGTCGACAGTAGCAATCAGCCCCAGCATTTT; CDR3: CASSSVDSSNQPQHF
J: TRBJ1-1; D: .; V: TRBV4-3; size: .; DNA: TGCGCCAGCAGCCATTCCCGATTGTCGGGGGGGAACACTGAAGCTTTCTTT; CDR3: CASSHSRLSGGNTEAFF
J: TRBJ2-7; D: TRBD1; V: TRBV6-5; size: .; DNA: TGTGCCAGCAGTAATACCCGGACAGGGGGCTTCGAGCAGTACTTC; CDR3: CASSNTRTGGFEQYF
J: TRBJ1-5; D: .; V: TRBV25-1; size: .; DNA: TGTGCCAGCAGTGAATGGGGAGAGGGTCAGCCCCAGCATTTT; CDR3: CASSEWGEGQPQHF
J: TRBJ1-6; D: TRBD1; V: TRBV6-6; size: .; DNA: TGTGCCAGCAGTTACCCAGGACAGGGAACGGGATCACCCCTCCACTTT; CDR3: CASSYPGQGTGSPLHF
J: TRBJ2-1; D: TRBD1; V: TRBV29-1; size: .; DNA: TGCAGCGTTGAAGACAGGGGGAAAAAGGGCAATGAGCAGTTCTTC; CDR3: CSVEDRGKKGNEQFF
J: TRBJ2-5; D: TRBD1; V: TRBV11-3; size: .; DNA: TGTGCCAGCAGCTTATCAGGGGGAGTAGAGACCCAGTACTTC; CDR3: CASSLSGGVETQYF
J: TRBJ2-7; D: TRBD1; V: TRBV7-8; size: .; DNA: TGTGCCAGCAGCCTGACAGGGTTCGGCCCCTACGAGCAGTACTTC; CDR3: CASSLTGFGPYEQYF
J: TRBJ1-5; D: .; V: TRBV7-8; size: .; DNA: TGTGCCAGCAGTAGGTCCGGTACAGCTCAGCCCCAGCATTTT; CDR3: CASSRSGTAQPQHF
J: TRBJ2-1; D: .; V: TRBV7-9; size: few; DNA: TGTGCCAGCAGCTTGTTTAACGGTGATGAGCAGTTCTTC; CDR3: CASSLFNGDEQFF
J: TRBJ1-6; D: TRBD1; V: TRBV2; size: .; DNA: TGTGCCAGCAGTGTAGGGGGCGGATATAATTCACCCCTCCACTTT; CDR3: CASSVGGGYNSPLHF
J: TRBJ1-1; D: .; V: TRBV7-9; size: .; DNA: TGTGCCAGCAGCTTCGACAGTAGTAACACTGAAGCTTTCTTT; CDR3: CASSFDSSNTEAFF
J: TRBJ2-4; D: TRBD2; V: TRBV6-5; size: .; DNA: TGTGCCAGTACCACGGGACTAGGGGCGACACAGTACTTC; CDR3: CASTTGLGATQYF
J: TRBJ2-1; D: TRBD1; V: TRBV2; size: .; DNA: TGTGCCAGCAGTCCCAGGACAGGGGGTGGCGATGAGCAGTTCTTC; CDR3: CASSPRTGGGDEQFF
J: TRBJ1-2; D: TRBD1; V: TRBV19; size: .; DNA: TGTGCCAGTAGTGAACCGGGACAAGGGGGCCTTTTCGGCTACACCTTC; CDR3: CASSEPGQGGLFGYTF
J: TRBJ1-2; D: TRBD1; V: TRBV11-1; size: .; DNA: TGTGCCAGCAGCCCTACGACAGGGGCCTATGGCTACACCTTC; CDR3: CASSPTTGAYGYTF
J: TRBJ1-5; D: .; V: TRBV19; size: .; DNA: TGTGCCAGTAGTATAGTTGTCGATCAGCCCCAGCATTTT; CDR3: CASSIVVDQPQHF
J: TRBJ2-1; D: .; V: TRBV7-2; size: .; DNA: TGTGCCAGCAGCCTAGCCCCCAGCTCCTACAATGAGCAGTTCTTC; CDR3: CASSLAPSSYNEQFF
J: TRBJ1-2; D: TRBD1; V: TRBV29-1; size: .; DNA: TGCAGCGTATTGCTAGGACAGGGGTATGGCTACACCTTC; CDR3: CSVLLGQGYGYTF
J: TRBJ2-1; D: TRBD2; V: TRBV9; size: .; DNA: TGTGCCAGCAGCGTCTTCGGGACTAGCGCCTTCAATGAGCAGTTCTTC; CDR3: CASSVFGTSAFNEQFF
J: TRBJ1-2; D: .; V: TRBV27; size: .; DNA: TGTGCCAGCAGTTCAGACGGGGGGCTCCTCTATGGCTACACCTTC; CDR3: CASSSDGGLLYGYTF
J: TRBJ2-1; D: .; V: TRBV6-5; size: .; DNA: TGTGCCAGCTTTAGTTACCCGAACAATGAGCAGTTCTTC; CDR3: CASFSYPNNEQFF
J: TRBJ2-5; D: .; V: TRBV15; size: .; DNA: TGTGCCACCAGCAGAGATAGTCCGACCCAGTACTTC; CDR3: CATSRDSPTQYF
J: TRBJ1-1; D: TRBD1; V: TRBV4-1; size: .; DNA: TGCGCCAGCAGCCAACCAACAGGGGACGCTGAAGCTTTCTTT; CDR3: CASSQPTGDAEAFF
J: TRBJ2-1; D: .; V: TRBV7-9; size: .; DNA: TGTGCCAGCAGCTTAGAGGGCGGGCACGACCAGTCCTACAATGAGCAGTTCTTC; CDR3: CASSLEGGHDQSYNEQFF
J: TRBJ1-4; D: .; V: TRBV5-1; size: few; DNA: TGCGCCAGCAGCTCGGACAGTAATGAAAAACTGTTTTTT; CDR3: CASSSDSNEKLFF
J: TRBJ2-1; D: .; V: TRBV5-5; size: .; DNA: TGTGCCAGCAGCTTGCCGAGCTACAATGAGCAGTTCTTC; CDR3: CASSLPSYNEQFF
J: TRBJ1-4; D: TRBD1; V: TRBV27; size: once; DNA: TGTGCCAGCAGTATACAGGGGAGAGGCGAAAAACTGTTTTTT; CDR3: CASSIQGRGEKLFF
J: TRBJ2-2; D: .; V: TRBV11-3; size: .; DNA: TGTGCCAGCAGCTCTTACACCGGGGAGCTGTTTTTT; CDR3: CASSSYTGELFF
J: TRBJ2-1; D: TRBD2; V: TRBV27; size: once; DNA: TGTGCCAGCAGTTTTAGCGGGAGAAGATATGAGCAGTTCTTC; CDR3: CASSFSGRRYEQFF
J: TRBJ2-1; D: TRBD1; V: TRBV28; size: .; DNA: TGTGCCAGCTATGGACAGGGGGGTTCCGACGGGGTGAACGACATCCTAAATGAGCAGTTCTTC; CDR3: CASYGQGGSDGVNDILNEQFF
J: TRBJ1-5; D: .; V: TRBV28; size: .; DNA: TGTGCCAGCAGTTTTCGAGGATCTAGCAATCAGCCCCAGCATTTT; CDR3: CASSFRGSSNQPQHF
J: TRBJ1-5; D: .; V: TRBV9; size: .; DNA: TGTGCCAGCAGTAGTTGGAATCAGCCCCAGCATTTT; CDR3: CASSSWNQPQHF
J: TRBJ1-2; D: TRBD1; V: TRBV14; size: .; DNA: TGTGCCAGCAGCTGGGACAGGGATTATGGCTACACCTTC; CDR3: CASSWDRDYGYTF
J: TRBJ1-1; D: TRBD1; V: TRBV9; size: .; DNA: TGTGCCAGCAGCACTCGGGACAGAACTGAAGCTTTCTTT; CDR3: CASSTRDRTEAFF
J: TRBJ1-1; D: .; V: TRBV2; size: .; DNA: TGTGCCAGCAGTGAAGTAGAGACTGAAGCTTTCTTT; CDR3: CASSEVETEAFF
J: TRBJ1-3; D: .; V: TRBV4-3; size: .; DNA: TGCGCCAGCAGCCAAGTACTCGGAGGAGGAAACACCATATATTTT; CDR3: CASSQVLGGGNTIYF
J: TRBJ1-1; D: .; V: TRBV9; size: .; DNA: TGTGCCAGCAGCGACGGGGGCACTGAAGCTTTCTTT; CDR3: CASSDGGTEAFF
J: TRBJ2-1; D: .; V: TRBV5-5; size: .; DNA: TGTGCCAGCAGCTTGGACGGACGGAGGCGGTTCTTC; CDR3: CASSLDGRRRFF
J: TRBJ2-7; D: TRBD1; V: TRBV30; size: few; DNA: TGTGCCTGTCATCGGGACAGCGATTCCTACGAGCAGTACTTC; CDR3: CACHRDSDSYEQYF
J: TRBJ2-1; D: TRBD2; V: TRBV4-2; size: .; DNA: TGTGCCAGCAGCCAAGATCTCGCTAGCGGGTACTCCTACAATGAGCAGTTCTTC; CDR3: CASSQDLASGYSYNEQFF
J: TRBJ1-2; D: .; V: TRBV19; size: once; DNA: TGTGCCAGTAGTCCCCGCGGCGCTGGCTACACCTTC; CDR3: CASSPRGAGYTF
J: TRBJ2-1; D: .; V: TRBV6-2/TRBV6-3; size: .; DNA: TGTGCCAGCAGTTACTCGAGTAGGACAGCGTACAATGAGCAGTTCTTC; CDR3: CASSYSSRTAYNEQFF
J: TRBJ2-5; D: TRBD2; V: TRBV5-1; size: .; DNA: TGCGCCAGCAGCCCCAGAGCGGGGGCTTCCCTCCCGGAGACCCAGTACTTC; CDR3: CASSPRAGASLPETQYF
J: TRBJ2-7; D: .; V: TRBV11-2; size: .; DNA: TGTGCCAGCAGCTTCCGCCGGGGTTACGAGCAGTACTTC; CDR3: CASSFRRGYEQYF
J: TRBJ2-5; D: .; V: TRBV3-1/TRBV3-2; size: .; DNA: TGTGCCAGCAGCCAACAGGGTTGGCAAGAGACCCAGTACTTC; CDR3: CASSQQGWQETQYF
J: TRBJ2-1; D: .; V: TRBV11-1; size: .; DNA: TGTGCCAGCAGCTTGGACGGGGTGAGCTCCTACAATGAGCAGTTCTTC; CDR3: CASSLDGVSSYNEQFF